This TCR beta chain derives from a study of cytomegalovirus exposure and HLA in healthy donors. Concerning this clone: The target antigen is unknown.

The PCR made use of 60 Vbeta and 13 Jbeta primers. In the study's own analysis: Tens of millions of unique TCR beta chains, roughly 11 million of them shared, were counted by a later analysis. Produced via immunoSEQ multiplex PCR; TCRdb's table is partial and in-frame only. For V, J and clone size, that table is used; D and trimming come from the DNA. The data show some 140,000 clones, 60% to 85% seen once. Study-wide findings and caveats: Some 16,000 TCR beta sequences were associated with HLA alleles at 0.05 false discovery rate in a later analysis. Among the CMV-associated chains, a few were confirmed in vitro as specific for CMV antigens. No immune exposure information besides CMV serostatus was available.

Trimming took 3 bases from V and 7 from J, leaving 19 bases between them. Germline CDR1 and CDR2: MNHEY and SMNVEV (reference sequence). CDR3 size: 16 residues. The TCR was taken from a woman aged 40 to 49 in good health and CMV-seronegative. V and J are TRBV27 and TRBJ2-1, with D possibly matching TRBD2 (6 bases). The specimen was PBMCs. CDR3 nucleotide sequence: TGTGCCAGCAGTTTCTGGGAGGCTACTTTTGGGAATGAGCAGTTCTTC. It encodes CASSFWEATFGNEQFF.